Listed here are 7 T cell receptor beta chains from one sample, sequenced in a study of early T cells in non-severe SARS-CoV-2 infection. TCRdb reanalysed the 5' RACE reads using MiXCR and keeps one entry per CDR3 protein. The table lists 60,000 or so distinct CDR3 sequences, around an eighth of them singletons, with 4.4% in the top ten. Sequences were obtained from whole blood. The receptors were gathered from an adult who was a healthcare worker with PCR-confirmed SARS-CoV-2 infection or an uninfected control (not recorded which).

The chain couples TRBV7-9 to TRBJ2-7; D gene unclear. CDR1 SEHNR and CDR2 FQNEAQ come from the germline V gene (reference sequence). Trimming removed 4 bases at V and 1 base at J, with 5 bases between. This CDR3 has 12 residues. The CDR3 DNA sequence: TGTGCCAGCAGCTCATTATCCTACGAGCAGTACTTC. It is translated as CASSSLSYEQYF.

This chain connects TRBV20-1 to TRBJ2-5; no reliable D call. Germline CDR1 DFQATT, CDR2 SNEGSKA (reference sequence). The CDR3 has 13 amino acids. With 5 bases removed from V and 4 bases from J, the gap between germline ends came to 14 bases. The DNA for the CDR3 is TGCAGTGCTGTACAGCCGTCTAGAGAGACCCAGTACTTC. This encodes CSAVQPSRETQYF.

This clonotype was recorded a few times. The gene calls are TRBV11-2 and TRBJ2-3; 8 nucleotides match TRBD2. Looked up from germline, CDR1 is SGHAT and CDR2 is FQNNGV. V lost 5 bases and J lost 0; bases outside the gene matches: 13. There are 18 residues in the CDR3. The DNA for the CDR3 is TGTGCCAGCAGCCCCGGGTGGAGTAGCGGGACTAGCACAGATACGCAGTATTTT. Translating gives CASSPGWSSGTSTDTQYF.

This clonotype was observed at least ten times. Written as DNA, the CDR3 is TGTGCCAGCAGTTACTCCCCGGATCAGCCCCAGCATTTT. It specifies CASSYSPDQPQHF. V usage is TRBV6-5 and J usage is TRBJ1-5; no firm D call. Germline V gene sequence: CDR1 MNHEY, CDR2 SVGAGI. CDR3 length: 13 amino acids. V lost 0 bases to trimming and J lost 5 bases, with 5 bases between them.

This clonotype was counted at least ten times. The chain combines TRBV20-1 with TRBJ2-7, with D uncertain. Germline CDR1 reads DFQATT; CDR2 reads SNEGSKA (reference sequence). V lost 0 bases and J lost 0, with 12 bases in between. The CDR3 covers 15 residues. CDR3 coding DNA: TGCAGTGCTAGAGATGGCGGCTCCAGCTCCTACGAGCAGTACTTC. This translates into CSARDGGSSSYEQYF.

This clonotype was observed many times. J is TRBJ1-1 and V is TRBV6-6, with unresolved D. The V end was cut by 6 bases, the J end by 5 bases, with 16 bases between. Germline lookup yields CDR1 MNHNY and CDR2 SVGAGI (reference sequence). CDR3 length: 14 amino acids. The DNA for the CDR3 is TGTGCCAGCAGCTTTAACGGGATCGGGACTGAAGCTTTCTTT. It translates to CASSFNGIGTEAFF.

This clonotype turned up a few times. The chain is built from TRBV12-5 and TRBJ1-6; no firm D call. The CDR3 spans 14 residues. The germline V gene encodes CDR1 LGHNT and CDR2 FRNRAP. The V and J ends lost 5 bases and 5 bases respectively, with 10 bases between them. Here the CDR3 reads CASGNVRDNSPLHF. The CDR3 DNA reads TGTGCTAGTGGTAACGTTCGGGATAATTCACCCCTCCACTTT.